This T cell receptor (beta chain) was captured in a study of Tregs in tolerant kidney transplant recipients. Profiled with immunoSEQ multiplex PCR; TCRdb holds only in-frame clones, not every one. This sample's table reports some 15,000 clones. V was pared by 4 bases and J by 0 bases, with 13 bases between. Per the germline V gene, CDR1 is MNHEY and CDR2 is SVGEGT. The CDR3 covers 15 residues. Note on this clone: The antigen remains unidentified. Read data end 3 residues before the CDR3 end; the end is taken from the germline J gene.

Mixed chimerism was transient after nonmyeloablative marrow transplants from related graft donors. Unstimulated Tregs (CD4+CD25+CD127-) and CD4+CD25- non-Tregs were sorted from PBMCs. The study's findings and limits: Findings come from small patient numbers and require larger validation.

The sample consisted of CD4+ T cells from blood (PBMCs), taken 12 months after the transplant. This receptor was taken from a human patient who received a combined kidney and bone marrow transplant. Some T cells could come from the graft donor. The rearrangement joins TRBV6-2 or TRBV6-3 to TRBJ2-7; the D gene is possibly TRBD1 (5 bases). The CDR3 bases that were read are TGTGCCAGCAGTTCCGGACAAAGGAGCTCCTACGAG. Amino acid sequence: CASSSGQRSSYE. The entire CDR3 protein reads CASSSGQRSSYEQYF.